The rows below give T cell receptor beta chains drawn from one sample of a study of cytomegalovirus exposure and HLA in healthy donors. Assay used: immunoSEQ multiplex PCR; TCRdb lists only in-frame clones, some missing. The table records 65,000 to 100,000 clones, nearly 80% of them present only once. Sequencing was carried out using PBMCs. The origin of the receptors is a female donor in good health and CMV-seronegative. Each CDR3 is given with its conserved first and last residue. Each record gives: clone size, V gene, J gene, CDR3 length, CDR3 protein. Not all rows give a size; the values are once, few, many and, for expanded clones, a class.

>-|TRBV11-2|TRBJ2-7|15
CASSSQWRGSYEQYF
>-|TRBV2|TRBJ2-3|14
CASHRQGSTDTQYF
>-|TRBV15|TRBJ2-3|15
CATSRDGQVTDTQYF
>few|TRBV5-6|TRBJ1-4|15
CASSGRPSTNEKLFF
>-|TRBV9|TRBJ2-3|16
CASSPPGTSGTDTQYF
>-|TRBV6-5|TRBJ2-7|15
CASSYSGAGLYEQYF
>-|TRBV19|TRBJ2-7|13
CASSMEGGLEQYF
>-|TRBV5-1|TRBJ2-3|14
CASSLGQFTDTQYF
>-|TRBV9|TRBJ1-3|14
CASSGGSSGNTIYF
>few|TRBV19|TRBJ1-5|15
CASSKGQGWDQPQHF
>few|TRBV2|TRBJ2-7|13
CASGTQAPYEQYF
>-|TRBV28|TRBJ1-5|15
CASSLSGNSNQPQHF
>-|TRBV10-3|TRBJ2-7|15
CAISGGGGAAPEQYF
>-|TRBV7-2|TRBJ2-7|13
CASSPRVTYEQYF
>-|TRBV28|TRBJ2-1|12
CASSSSDRGQFF
>-|TRBV4-2|TRBJ1-6|17
CASSPRAGSGGQSPLHF
>-|TRBV19|TRBJ2-5|13
CASSIGGLETQYF
>-|TRBV18|TRBJ1-6|14
CASSSDRGYSPLHF
>-|TRBV29-1|TRBJ1-1|15
CSVAGQDLRSTEAFF
>-|TRBV6-6|TRBJ2-5|14
CASSYSRLVETQYF
>-|TRBV2|TRBJ2-1|15
CASTGEAGTHGEQFF
>-|TRBV30|TRBJ2-5|11
CAWSARETQYF
>-|TRBV7-9|TRBJ1-3|15
CASSFQGQAGNTIYF
>few|TRBV2|TRBJ1-5|15
CASRTDRGDAQPQHF
>-|TRBV5-1|TRBJ2-3|16
CASQEGPSGSTDTQYF
>-|TRBV6-4|TRBJ1-1|12
CASSDGYSQAFF
>-|TRBV18|TRBJ2-1|15
CASSPRGTSQDEQFF
>-|TRBV5-1|TRBJ1-2|17
CASSSTARGAANYGYTF
>-|TRBV28|TRBJ1-3|15
CASSSTRGSGNTIYF
>few|TRBV7-6|TRBJ1-5|15
CASSRTGDSNQPQHF
>-|TRBV19|TRBJ1-5|14
CASSIVGKNQPQHF
>-|TRBV2|TRBJ2-1|13
CAMGGTLYNEQFF
>few|TRBV30|TRBJ1-6|15
CAWSVLLGAGSPLHF
>-|TRBV6-4|TRBJ2-1|16
CASSDAPGQGDNEQFF
>-|TRBV7-9|TRBJ1-1|16
CASSLPGGRYNTEAFF
>few|TRBV5-1|TRBJ2-3|16
CASSFHRDRVSDTQYF
>-|TRBV7-9|TRBJ1-2|14
CASSLRGGEYGYTF
>few|TRBV5-1|TRBJ1-1|13
CASSLAGDTEAFF
>few|TRBV18|TRBJ2-2|16
CASSRAAGGNTGELFF
>few|TRBV18|TRBJ2-6|20
CASSPTGDRGAPSGANVLTF
>-|TRBV7-9|TRBJ2-2|16
CASSLGGGEGTGELFF
>-|TRBV30|TRBJ1-4|12
CAWRPLEEKLFF
>-|TRBV2|TRBJ2-2|17
CASSSTSGRINTGELFF